This TCR beta chain is from a study of blood T cell repertoires in COVID-19. Per germline, CDR1 SGHTS and CDR2 YDEGEE. The CDR3 consists of 15 residues. V shed 0 bases and J shed 5 bases, with 14 bases lying between them. Clones were read by immunoSEQ multiplex PCR, and TCRdb kept only the in-frame ones, dropping some. This table holds about 230,000 clones, 84% found once. This receptor was identified in a man aged 35-49 years who had recovered from COVID-19. This chain connects TRBV5-8 to TRBJ2-5; TRBD1 might be the D (6 bases). The sequenced sample was peripheral blood. The CDR3 region is CASSLAVGGSETQYF. Here the CDR3 DNA reads TGTGCCAGCAGCTTGGCGGTTGGGGGCAGCGAGACCCAGTACTTC.